The present entry profiles one T cell receptor (beta chain) with its context. The donors, healthy adults who were HIV-negative, had experienced no recent acute infections or vaccinations. The donors, all of them Caucasian adults, lived in Nashville, Tennessee. This sample was taken from a study of shared clonotypes between healthy human individuals. Study as a whole: Donors were a couple of women and a few men aged 18 to 49.

Each cell subset's genomic DNA was divided evenly among several immunoSEQ plates. The data were produced by immunoSEQ multiplex PCR, yet TCRdb's version contains in-frame clones alone and is incomplete. The sample has millions of clones, 85% to 95% seen once. There are 11 residues in the CDR3. V was clipped by 2 bases and J by 10 bases, with 8 bases between them. Per germline, CDR1 MNHEY and CDR2 SVGAGI. The V call is TRBV6-5, the J call TRBJ1-1, with D perhaps matching TRBD1 (5 bases). Sequences were obtained from naive CD4+ T cells sorted from blood. Subset indicated: CD45RA+ positively selected. The receptor's source is a man between 18 and 29 years old in good health. CDR3 nucleotide sequence: TGTGCCAGCAGTTACCGACAGATAGCTTTCTTT. Residues: CASSYRQIAFF.